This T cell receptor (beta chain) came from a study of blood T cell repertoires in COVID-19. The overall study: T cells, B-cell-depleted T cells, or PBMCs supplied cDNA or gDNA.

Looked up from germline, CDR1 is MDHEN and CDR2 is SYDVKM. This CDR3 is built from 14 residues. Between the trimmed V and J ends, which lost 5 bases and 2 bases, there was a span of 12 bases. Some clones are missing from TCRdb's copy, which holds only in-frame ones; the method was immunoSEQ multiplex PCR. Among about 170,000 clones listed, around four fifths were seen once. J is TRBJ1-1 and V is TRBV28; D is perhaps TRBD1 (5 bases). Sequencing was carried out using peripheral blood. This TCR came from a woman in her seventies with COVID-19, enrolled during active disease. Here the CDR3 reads CASSVPQVNTEAFF. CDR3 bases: TGTGCCAGCAGTGTCCCACAGGTCAACACTGAAGCTTTCTTT.